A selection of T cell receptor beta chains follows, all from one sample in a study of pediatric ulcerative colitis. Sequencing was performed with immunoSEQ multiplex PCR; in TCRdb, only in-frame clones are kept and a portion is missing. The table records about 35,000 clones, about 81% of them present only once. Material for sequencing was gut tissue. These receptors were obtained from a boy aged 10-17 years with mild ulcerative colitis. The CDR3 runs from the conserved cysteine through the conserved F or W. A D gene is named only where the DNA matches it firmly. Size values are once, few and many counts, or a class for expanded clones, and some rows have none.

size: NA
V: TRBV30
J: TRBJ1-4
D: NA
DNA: TGTGCCTGGAGCCTAGGGGAGTCGGGTGAAAAACTGTTTTTT
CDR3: CAWSLGESGEKLFF

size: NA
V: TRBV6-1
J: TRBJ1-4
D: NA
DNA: TGTGCCAGCAGTGATGGGGGGGCAGGGGCACGCAATGAAAAACTGTTTTTT
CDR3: CASSDGGAGARNEKLFF

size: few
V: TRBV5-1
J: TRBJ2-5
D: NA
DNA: TGCGCCAGCAGCTTGGGGGTACAGGAGACCCAGTACTTC
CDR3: CASSLGVQETQYF

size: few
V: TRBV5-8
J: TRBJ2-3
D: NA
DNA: TGTGCCAGCAGCTTACAGGAAACAGATACGCAGTATTTT
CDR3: CASSLQETDTQYF

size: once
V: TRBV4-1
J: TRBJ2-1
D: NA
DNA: TGCGCCAGCAGCCAAGCGTTTTGGGCGGCCTCCTACAATGAGCAGTTCTTC
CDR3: CASSQAFWAASYNEQFF

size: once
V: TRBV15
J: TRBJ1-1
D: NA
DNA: TGTGCCACCAGCCTGAAAACTGGGGGAGGCACTGAAGCTTTCTTT
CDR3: CATSLKTGGGTEAFF

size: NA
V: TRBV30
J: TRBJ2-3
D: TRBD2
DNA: TGTGCCTGGAGTATTGGACTAGCGCGCACAGATACGCAGTATTTT
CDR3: CAWSIGLARTDTQYF

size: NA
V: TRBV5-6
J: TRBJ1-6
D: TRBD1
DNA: TGTGCCAGCAGTCCCCTGGGACAGGGGAATTCACCCCTCCACTTT
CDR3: CASSPLGQGNSPLHF

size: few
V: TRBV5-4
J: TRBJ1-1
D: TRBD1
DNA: TGTGCCAGCATCCCAGGGGGTTCTTTCTTT
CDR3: CASIPGGSFF

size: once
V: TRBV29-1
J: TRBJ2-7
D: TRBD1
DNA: TGCAGCGTTGCCTCTGACAGGGTCTACGAGCAGTACTTC
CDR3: CSVASDRVYEQYF

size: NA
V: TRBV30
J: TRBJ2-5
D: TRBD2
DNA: TGTGCCTGGTCTTACTCCGGGACTAGCGAGGGGGGGACCCAGTACTTC
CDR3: CAWSYSGTSEGGTQYF

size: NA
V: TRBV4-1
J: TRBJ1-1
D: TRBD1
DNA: TGCGCCAGCAGCCAAGACCCCAGGGGGCTGGGGAACACTGAAGCTTTCTTT
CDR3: CASSQDPRGLGNTEAFF

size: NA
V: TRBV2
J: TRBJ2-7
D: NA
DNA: TGTGCCAGCACTAAGGGCGGGGGCTCCGCGAAATACGAGCAGTACTTC
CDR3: CASTKGGGSAKYEQYF

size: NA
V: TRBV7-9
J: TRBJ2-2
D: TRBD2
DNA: TGTGCCAGCAGACGGACTAGCGGGGGGTTCACCGGGGAGCTGTTTTTT
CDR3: CASRRTSGGFTGELFF

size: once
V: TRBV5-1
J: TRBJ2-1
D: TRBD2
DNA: TGCGCCAGCAGCGACCGGACTAGCGGTTACAATGAGCAGTTCTTC
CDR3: CASSDRTSGYNEQFF

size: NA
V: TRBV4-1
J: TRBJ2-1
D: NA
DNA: TGCGCCAGCAGCCAAGATCAGCTTGGGCTTTCTTCCTACAATGAGCAGTTCTTC
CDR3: CASSQDQLGLSSYNEQFF

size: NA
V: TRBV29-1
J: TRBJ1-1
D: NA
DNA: TGCAGCGTTCTTATCGTCTTAAGAGGCACTGAAGCTTTCTTT
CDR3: CSVLIVLRGTEAFF

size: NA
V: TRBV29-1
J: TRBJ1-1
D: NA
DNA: TGCAGCGTCTCCAGAGCGGGATTTGTCACTGAAGCTTTCTTT
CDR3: CSVSRAGFVTEAFF

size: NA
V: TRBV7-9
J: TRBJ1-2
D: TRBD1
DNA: TGTGCCAGCAGCCCTCAGGGGGCCCTGGGGCTTAACTATGGCTACACCTTC
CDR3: CASSPQGALGLNYGYTF

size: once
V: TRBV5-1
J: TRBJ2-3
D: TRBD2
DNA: TGCGCCAGCAGCTTCGGAGCGGGGGCCACAACAGATACGCAGTATTTT
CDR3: CASSFGAGATTDTQYF

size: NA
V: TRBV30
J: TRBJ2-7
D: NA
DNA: TGTGCCTGGAGTGCGCCAGTGAAGCAGTACTTC
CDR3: CAWSAPVKQYF

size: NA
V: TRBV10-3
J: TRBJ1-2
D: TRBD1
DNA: TGTGCCATCAGTGAACTCATGGCAGGGGGCTATGGCTACACCTTC
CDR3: CAISELMAGGYGYTF

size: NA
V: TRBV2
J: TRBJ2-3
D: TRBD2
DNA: TGTGCCAGCAGTGAAGCCGGGGGGGCCCCCCCCACAGATACGCAGTATTTT
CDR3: CASSEAGGAPPTDTQYF

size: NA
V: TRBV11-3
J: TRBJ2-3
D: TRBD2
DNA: TGTGCCAGCAGCTTATTTGGGCTAGCGGGGCCCACAGATACGCAGTATTTT
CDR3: CASSLFGLAGPTDTQYF

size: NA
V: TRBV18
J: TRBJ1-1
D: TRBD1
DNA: TGTGCCAGCTCCCTCCTCCAGGGGGGGAACACTGAAGCTTTCTTT
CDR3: CASSLLQGGNTEAFF

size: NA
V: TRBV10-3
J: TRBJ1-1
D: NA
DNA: TGTGCCATCAGTGGACAGGCAAACACTGAAGCTTTCTTT
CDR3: CAISGQANTEAFF

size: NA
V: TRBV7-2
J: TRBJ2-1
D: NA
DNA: TGTGCCAGCAGCTTAGCGGGGAGGGAGCAGTTCTTC
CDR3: CASSLAGREQFF

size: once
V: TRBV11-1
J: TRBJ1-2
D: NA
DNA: TGTGCCAGCAGCTTGGAGACTAACTATGGCTACACCTTC
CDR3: CASSLETNYGYTF

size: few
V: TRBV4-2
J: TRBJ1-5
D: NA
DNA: TGTGCCAGCAGCCAAGACACAGGGTACCAGCCCCAGCATTTT
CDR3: CASSQDTGYQPQHF

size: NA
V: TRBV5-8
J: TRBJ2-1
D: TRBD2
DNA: TGTGCCAGCAGGCTGCGGGGGAATGAGCAGTTCTTC
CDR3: CASRLRGNEQFF

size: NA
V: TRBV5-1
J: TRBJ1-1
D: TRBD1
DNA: TGCGCCAGCAGCCTGACAGGGGTAAGGTACACTGAAGCTTTCTTT
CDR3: CASSLTGVRYTEAFF

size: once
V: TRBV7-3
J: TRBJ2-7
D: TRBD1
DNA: TGTGCCAGCAGCCTGACAGGGGGCTCCTACGAGCAGTACTTC
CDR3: CASSLTGGSYEQYF

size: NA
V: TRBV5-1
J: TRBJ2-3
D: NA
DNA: TGCGCCAGCAGCTTGGTCGGACTCGCCAGCACAGATACGCAGTATTTT
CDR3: CASSLVGLASTDTQYF

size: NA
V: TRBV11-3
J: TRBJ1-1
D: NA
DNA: TGTGCCAGCAGCCCGCGGGGAAGTAGCACTGAAGCTTTCTTT
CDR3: CASSPRGSSTEAFF

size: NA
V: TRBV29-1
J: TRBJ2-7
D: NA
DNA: TGCAGCGTTGCTGGGGGAGAGGAGCAGTACTTC
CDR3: CSVAGGEEQYF

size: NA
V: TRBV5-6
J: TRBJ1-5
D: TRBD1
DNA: TGTGCCAGCAGCCGGACAGGGGGTAATCGTAATCAGCCCCAGCATTTT
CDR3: CASSRTGGNRNQPQHF

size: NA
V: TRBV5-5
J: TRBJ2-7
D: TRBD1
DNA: TGTGCCAGCAGCTTGACAGGGGAGTGGTACTTC
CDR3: CASSLTGEWYF

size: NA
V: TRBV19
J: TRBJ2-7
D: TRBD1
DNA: TGTGCCAGTAGTATATCTGCAGGGGGCATACGGGAGCAGTACTTC
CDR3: CASSISAGGIREQYF

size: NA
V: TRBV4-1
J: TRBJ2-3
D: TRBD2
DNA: TGCGCCAGCAGCCAAGATATCGGACTAGCGGGGGGGAAGCGCGATACGCAGTATTTT
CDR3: CASSQDIGLAGGKRDTQYF

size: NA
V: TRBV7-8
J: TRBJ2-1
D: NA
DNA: TGTGCCAGCAGCCAGTTAGAGAACGATGAGCAGTTCTTC
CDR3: CASSQLENDEQFF

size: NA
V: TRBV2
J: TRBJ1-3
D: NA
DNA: TGTGCCAGCAGTGAGCAGGGGATAGGGGGAAACACCATATATTTT
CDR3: CASSEQGIGGNTIYF

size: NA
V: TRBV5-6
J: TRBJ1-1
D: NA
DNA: TGTGCCAGCAGCCGAGTTACAGGGAAGGACACTGAAGCTTTCTTT
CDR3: CASSRVTGKDTEAFF

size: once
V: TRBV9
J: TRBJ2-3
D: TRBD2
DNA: TGTGCCAGCAGCGTAGCGACTAGCGGGGGCACAGATACGCAGTATTTT
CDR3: CASSVATSGGTDTQYF

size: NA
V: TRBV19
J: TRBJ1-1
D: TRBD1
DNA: TGTGCCAGTAGGGCCCTGACAGGGAACCTTAGGAACACTGAAGCTTTCTTT
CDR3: CASRALTGNLRNTEAFF

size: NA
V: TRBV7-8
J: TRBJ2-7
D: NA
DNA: TGTGCCAGCAGCTTATTGACTTTGAACGAGCAGTACTTC
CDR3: CASSLLTLNEQYF

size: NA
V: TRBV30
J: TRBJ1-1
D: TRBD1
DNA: TGTGCCTGGATGGGACAGGGGTTCTCTGAAGCTTTCTTT
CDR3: CAWMGQGFSEAFF

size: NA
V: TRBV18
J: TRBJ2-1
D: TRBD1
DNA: TGTGCCAGCTCACCAGGACAGGGAAGTTCCTACAATGAGCAGTTCTTC
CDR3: CASSPGQGSSYNEQFF

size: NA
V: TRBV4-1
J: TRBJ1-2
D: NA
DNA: TGCGCCAGCAGCCAGGGGAAATCTAACTATGGCTACACCTTC
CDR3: CASSQGKSNYGYTF

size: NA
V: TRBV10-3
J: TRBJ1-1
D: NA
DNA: TGTGCCATCAGTGGCCCCGCCTTTGAGGACACTGAAGCTTTCTTT
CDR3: CAISGPAFEDTEAFF

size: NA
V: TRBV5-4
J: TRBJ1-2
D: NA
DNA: TGTGCCAGCAGCTTCACGCGTAACTATGGCTACACCTTC
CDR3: CASSFTRNYGYTF

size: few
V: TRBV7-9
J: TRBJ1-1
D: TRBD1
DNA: TGTGCCAGCAGCTTCCGGGACAGGGTATCCGAAGCTTTCTTT
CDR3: CASSFRDRVSEAFF

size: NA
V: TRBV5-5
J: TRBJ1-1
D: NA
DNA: TGTGCCAGCAGCCTAGCACTGGAGAACACTGAAGCTTTCTTT
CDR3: CASSLALENTEAFF

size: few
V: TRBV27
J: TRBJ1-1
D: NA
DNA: TGTGCCAGCAGTTTTGGGGGCCCGGGCACTGAAGCTTTCTTT
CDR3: CASSFGGPGTEAFF

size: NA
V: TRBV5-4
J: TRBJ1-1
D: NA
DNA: TGTGCCAGCAGCTTGATTGGGAAACAGATTACTGAAGCTTTCTTT
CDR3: CASSLIGKQITEAFF

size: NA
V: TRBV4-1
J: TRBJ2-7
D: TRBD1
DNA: TGCGCCAGCAGCCAAGTACCCACAGGGGGTGGCTACGAGCAGTACTTC
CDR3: CASSQVPTGGGYEQYF

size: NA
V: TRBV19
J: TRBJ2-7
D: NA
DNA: TGTGCCAGTAGTATCGGGTCCAGGGCGTTTTCCTACGAGCAGTACTTC
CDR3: CASSIGSRAFSYEQYF

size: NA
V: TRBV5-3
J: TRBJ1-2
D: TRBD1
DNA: TGTGCCAGAAGCCCTAAACCCCCGGACAGGGATAACTATGGCTACACCTTC
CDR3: CARSPKPPDRDNYGYTF

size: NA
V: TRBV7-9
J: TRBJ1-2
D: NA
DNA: TGTGCCAGCAGCCCGATGGGACACCTCTATGGCTACACCTTC
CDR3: CASSPMGHLYGYTF

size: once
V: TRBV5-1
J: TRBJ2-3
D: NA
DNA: TGCGCCAGCAGCTTGGCCCGAAGCGCAGATACGCAGTATTTT
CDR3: CASSLARSADTQYF

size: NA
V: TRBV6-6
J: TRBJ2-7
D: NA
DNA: TGTGCCAGCAGTTACTCCGGACTGCCTACCTACGAGCAGTACTTC
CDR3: CASSYSGLPTYEQYF